This TCR beta chain was captured by sequencing in a study of T cells expressing NK-cell markers. As for the study in general: Repertoire data for TCR beta were derived from sorted T cells (CD3+CD56+NKG2C+, CD3+CD56+NKG2C- and CD3+CD56-NKG2C+). Broader study findings: Dominant NKG2C+ clonotypes accounted for about 1.0-8% of CD8+ T cells in six donors.

The CDR3 spans 14 residues. CDR1 and CDR2 (germline): DFQATT, SNEGSKA (reference sequence). With regard to this clonotype: What it recognizes is unknown.

TCRdb derives one entry per CDR3 protein from the 5' RACE reads, leaving out DNA. The sample shows about 300,000 distinct CDR3 sequences, and 4% to 4.5% sits with its ten largest clones. What was sequenced was blood T cells: a sorted CD56 or NKG2C T cell subset, CD4+ or CD8+ T cells, or bulk PBMC T cells (not recorded which). J is TRBJ2-1 and V is TRBV20-1; TCRdb selects TRBD1, and the lack of DNA leaves this call unchecked. The sequence was obtained from a woman aged 18 to 75 in good health. This CDR3 reads CSATTGAAYNEQFF.